A single sample gave rise to the 21 T cell receptor beta chains below, sequenced in a study of Graves' ophthalmopathy and Graves' hyperthyroidism. The study amplified TCR beta CDR3 regions using RNA transcripts. An opening RT-PCR round employed HTBI primers and preceded a second-round multiplex PCR. One entry per CDR3 protein, called by TCRdb with MiXCR from the multiplex PCR reads. The data hold 620,000 or so distinct CDR3 sequences, with approximately 21% observed a single time. The sequencing sample was made of peripheral blood. The receptors originated from a woman between 18 and 30 years old with stable Graves' hyperthyroidism. Some clones in this sample may be carry-over from other donors' samples.

This clonotype was counted at least ten times. The junction and the germline gene differ at one end; a read error may be behind it. The chain combines TRBV12-3 or TRBV12-4 with TRBJ1-1, with D unresolved. The CDR3 covers 13 residues. The CDR3 sequence is CASSDSTNAEAFF. CDR3 nucleotide sequence: TGTGCCAGCAGTGACTCGACGAACGCTGAAGCTTTCTTT.

This clonotype was seen many times. The chain joins TRBV5-1 to TRBJ2-2; possibly TRBD2 for D (7 bases). With 4 bases removed from V and 7 bases from J, the gap between germline ends came to 17 bases. The length of the CDR3 is 15 residues. Looked up from germline, CDR1 is SGHRS and CDR2 is YFSETQ. The CDR3 spells CASSGTGGQGGELFF. The CDR3 DNA reads TGCGCCAGCAGCGGGACCGGGGGGCAAGGCGGGGAGCTGTTTTTT. The entire variable domain, with the rest obtained from reference TRBV5-1 and TRBJ2-2, is as follows: KAGVTQTPRYLIKTRGQQVTLSCSPISGHRSVSWYQQTPGQGLQFLFEYFSETQRNKGNFPGRFSGRQFSNSRSEMNVSTLELGDSALYLCASSGTGGQGGELFFGEGSRLTVL.

This clonotype was recorded at least ten times. The genes are TRBV29-1 and TRBJ1-1; the match to TRBD1 covers 8 bases. This CDR3 spans 13 amino acids. V was clipped by 7 bases and J by 0 bases; unmatched bases: 4. Germline CDR1 and CDR2: SQVTM and ANQGSEA. Here the CDR3 reads CSARQGLNTEAFF. CDR3 DNA: TGCAGCGCCAGACAGGGGTTGAACACTGAAGCTTTCTTT.

This clonotype was detected many times. V gene TRBV13 combines with J gene TRBJ2-4, with TRBD2 identical over 7 bases. V dropped 3 bases and J dropped 6; count of bases not matched to a gene: 8. The germline V gene encodes CDR1 PRHDT and CDR2 FYEKMQ (reference sequence). The CDR3 totals 15 residues. DNA of the CDR3: TGTGCCAGCAGCTTCGGGGGACTAAAGGGAAACATTCAGTACTTC. It codes for CASSFGGLKGNIQYF.

This clonotype was counted between two and nine times. Being one base from a much bigger clone, this may be a read error. J is TRBJ1-1 and V is TRBV30; the D gene is possibly TRBD1 (5 bases). Germline assignment: CDR1 GTSNPN and CDR2 SVGIG (reference sequence). The CDR3 totals 12 residues. V was clipped by 2 bases and J by 3 bases, with 7 bases between them. The DNA of the CDR3 is TGTGCCTGGAGTTGGGGGGACACTGAAGCTTTCTTT. It codes for CAWSWGDTEAFF.

Comments on this clonotype: A much larger clone lies a single base off, so this may be a read error. V is TRBV7-8 and J is TRBJ2-2, with TRBD1 matching 7 bases. The CDR3 is 15 residues long. Germline lookup yields CDR1 SGHVS and CDR2 FQNEAQ. CDR3 bases: TGTGCCAGCAGCCGAACAGGGGTGGGCACCGGGGAGCTGTGTTTT. This translates into CASSRTGVGTGELCF.

This chain joins TRBV7-3 and TRBJ2-7; 9 nucleotides line up with TRBD2. The better agreement between TRBJ2-5 and the DNA end casts doubt on the J call. This CDR3 is built from 16 residues. Per germline, CDR1 SGHTA and CDR2 FQGTGA. The CDR3, as DNA: TGTGCCAGCAGCTTAAGGGCGGGAGGGCCCCTAGAGACCCAGTACTTC. Its translation: CASSLRAGGPLETQYF.

This clonotype was recorded many times. The chain has TRBV13 and TRBJ2-7, with 7 bases matching TRBD1. Germline-derived CDR1 and CDR2 are PRHDT and FYEKMQ (reference sequence). With V trimmed by 4 bases and J by 3 bases, 9 bases remained unmatched. CDR3 length: 15 amino acids. CDR3 residues: CASSSPATGDYEQYF. In nucleotides, the CDR3 is TGTGCCAGCAGCTCCCCGGCCACAGGGGACTACGAGCAGTACTTC.

This clonotype was seen a few times. This may be a read error, as it is one base from a much larger clone. The gene calls are TRBV6-1 and TRBJ1-1; a weak D match, TRBD1 (6 bases). Between the trimmed V and J ends, which lost 6 bases and 10 bases, there was a span of 24 bases. CDR1 and CDR2 from the germline V gene are MNHNS and SASEGT. CDR3 size: 15 residues. The DNA of the CDR3 is TGTGCCAGCAGAACGGGGGGCCGACAAGTTTCTGGAGCTTTCTTT. It translates to CASRTGGRQVSGAFF.

This clonotype was detected ten times or more. The V gene is TRBV28, the J gene TRBJ1-2; D not resolved. The CDR3 is 14 amino acids. Deletions cut 5 bases from V and 11 bases from J, with 21 bases between. Germline V gene data show CDR1 as MDHEN and CDR2 as SYDVKM. The CDR3 region has the DNA TGTGCCAGCAGTCCCCCGCGAGGATCGACTTCATACACCTTC. Its protein is CASSPPRGSTSYTF.

The V call is TRBV10-2, the J call TRBJ1-1; the D is unclear. Trimming stripped 1 base from V and 1 base from J, with 7 bases between. Germline V gives CDR1 WSHSY, CDR2 SAAADI. The CDR3 contains 14 residues. The CDR3 nucleotides are TGCGCCAGCAGTGAGTACTGGAAGAACACTGAAGCTTTCTTT. Amino acid sequence: CASSEYWKNTEAFF.

V usage is TRBV28 and J usage is TRBJ2-5; 9 bases are shared with TRBD1. The CDR3 contains 15 residues. The V and J ends lost 4 bases and 5 bases, in that order; junction bases with no gene match: 8. Germline V gene sequence: CDR1 MDHEN, CDR2 SYDVKM. The CDR3 DNA sequence: TGTGCCAGCAGTTCCCACACCGGGACAGGGGAGACCCAGTACTTC. Its translation is CASSSHTGTGETQYF.

This clonotype was recorded at least ten times. The chain links TRBV6-1 to TRBJ2-5; no definite D call. The V gene lost 8 bases and the J gene lost 5 bases, with 6 bases spanning the gap. Germline lookup yields CDR1 MNHNS and CDR2 SASEGT. This CDR3 contains 10 residues. This CDR3 is CASLLETQYF. Written as DNA, the CDR3 is TGTGCCAGCCTATTGGAGACCCAGTACTTC.

The chain joins TRBV2 to TRBJ1-5; the D gene is possibly TRBD1 (5 bases). Trimming removed 8 bases at V and 6 bases at J, with 20 bases between. The CDR3 length is 15 residues. Germline-derived CDR1 and CDR2 are SNHLY and FYNNEI. The DNA of the CDR3 is TGTGCCAGCGGGGCCCCGGGGTACCCGGTTCAGCCCCAGCATTTT. This codes for CASGAPGYPVQPQHF.

J is TRBJ2-1 and V is TRBV4-1, with 8 positions matching TRBD1. Germline-derived CDR1 and CDR2 are MGHRA and YSYEKL. The junction had 6 bases not matched to a gene; V was cut back by 0 bases and J by 2 bases. The CDR3 extends over 17 amino acids. CDR3 amino acids: CASSQDHRGRTYNEQFF. The CDR3 DNA is TGCGCCAGCAGCCAAGATCACAGGGGGAGGACCTACAATGAGCAGTTCTTC.

The chain carries TRBV20-1 and TRBJ1-2; 11 bases align to TRBD1. After removal of 6 bases from V and 4 bases from J, the junction contained 7 bases not matched to a gene. The CDR3 runs 14 residues. In germline, CDR1 is DFQATT, CDR2 SNEGSKA (reference sequence). CDR3 protein: CSADRTGGIYGYTF. DNA of the CDR3: TGCAGTGCCGACCGGACAGGGGGCATCTATGGCTACACCTTC.

This clonotype was seen at least ten times. The chain has TRBV18 and TRBJ2-7, with D unclear. From germline, CDR1 is KGHSH and CDR2 LQKENI. The CDR3 contains 13 residues. V lost 2 bases and J 4 bases, leaving 9 bases between the germline ends. The CDR3 DNA sequence: TGTGCCAGCTCACCAGACGGGCCATACGAGCAGTACTTC. This codes for CASSPDGPYEQYF.

V and J are TRBV20-1 and TRBJ1-5; D remains ambiguous. V shed 1 base and J shed 7 bases, with 8 bases lying between them. The CDR3 has 12 residues. Germline V gene lookup returns CDR1 DFQATT and CDR2 SNEGSKA (reference sequence). The CDR3 coding sequence is TGCAGTGCTAGAGTTGATCCCCAGCCCCAGCATTTT. This gives the protein CSARVDPQPQHF.

A word on this clonotype: Because it lacks the conserved phenylalanine or tryptophan at the end, this CDR3 is likely a read error. The DNA is omitted, as the CDR3 cannot be located on it reliably, and the CDR3 follows TCRdb's listing. This chain joins TRBV12-3 or TRBV12-4 and TRBJ1-1. Ends included, the CDR3 has 13 residues. CDR3: CASSFHVDTEACL.

The chain employs TRBV19 and TRBJ1-5; a possible D gene is TRBD1 (6 bases). Trimming removed 8 bases from V and 7 bases from J, with 15 bases in between. In germline, CDR1 is LNHDA, CDR2 SQIVND (reference sequence). The CDR3 totals 13 residues. The chain's CDR3 is CASGGQSGQPQHF. CDR3 DNA: TGTGCCAGTGGGGGCCAGAGCGGACAGCCCCAGCATTTT.

On this clonotype itself: A read error may be the cause here, since a much bigger clone is one base away. V and J are TRBV11-2 and TRBJ2-7; 9 bases align to TRBD2. Germline V gene lookup returns CDR1 SGHAT and CDR2 FQNNGV. V lost 3 bases, J lost 5 bases, and 14 bases stayed unmatched. The CDR3 extends over 17 amino acids. The CDR3, as DNA: TGTGCCAGCAGCTTTTCCCCTTGGGTAGCGGGGGCCCACGAGCAGTACTTC. Protein sequence: CASSFSPWVAGAHEQYF.